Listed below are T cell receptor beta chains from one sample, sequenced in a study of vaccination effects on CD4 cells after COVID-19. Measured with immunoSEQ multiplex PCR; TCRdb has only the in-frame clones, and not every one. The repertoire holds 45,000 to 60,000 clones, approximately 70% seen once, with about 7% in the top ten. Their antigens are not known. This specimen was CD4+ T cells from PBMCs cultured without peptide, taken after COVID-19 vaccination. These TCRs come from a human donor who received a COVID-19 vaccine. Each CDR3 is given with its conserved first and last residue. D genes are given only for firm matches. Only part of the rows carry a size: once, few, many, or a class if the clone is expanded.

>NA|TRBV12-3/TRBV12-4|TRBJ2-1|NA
CASSLRRDNEQFF
TGTGCCAGCAGTTTACGCAGGGACAATGAGCAGTTCTTC
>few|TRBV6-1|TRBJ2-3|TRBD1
CASRETGTGGTDTQYF
TGTGCCAGCAGAGAAACCGGGACAGGGGGCACAGATACGCAGTATTTT
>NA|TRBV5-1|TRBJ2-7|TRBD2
CASSVRGLAGSLSYEQYF
TGCGCCAGCAGCGTTAGGGGACTAGCGGGAAGCCTCTCCTACGAGCAGTACTTC
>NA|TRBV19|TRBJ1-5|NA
CASRVMDQPQHF
TGTGCCAGTAGGGTCATGGATCAGCCCCAGCATTTT
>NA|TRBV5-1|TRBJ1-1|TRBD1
CASSVQTGGTEAFF
TGCGCCAGCAGCGTACAGACAGGGGGCACTGAAGCTTTCTTT
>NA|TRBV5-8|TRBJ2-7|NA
CASSLLMGLAGYEQYF
TGTGCCAGCAGCCTACTTATGGGACTTGCTGGCTACGAGCAGTACTTC
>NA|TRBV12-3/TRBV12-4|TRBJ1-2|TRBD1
CASSPTGHYGYTF
TGTGCCAGCAGTCCGACAGGGCACTATGGCTACACCTTC
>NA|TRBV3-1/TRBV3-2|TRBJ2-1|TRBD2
CASSQLSGLAGGGEQFF
TGTGCCAGCAGCCAACTATCTGGGCTAGCGGGAGGAGGGGAGCAGTTCTTC
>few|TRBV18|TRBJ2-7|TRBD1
CASSGETGTGQYF
TGTGCCAGCTCAGGGGAGACAGGGACAGGGCAGTACTTC
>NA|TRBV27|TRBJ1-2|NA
CASSLFRGGHGYTF
TGTGCCAGCAGTTTATTTCGGGGGGGCCATGGCTACACCTTC
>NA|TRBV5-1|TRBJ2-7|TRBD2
CASSWTSGRTYEQYF
TGCGCCAGCAGCTGGACTAGCGGGAGGACCTACGAGCAGTACTTC
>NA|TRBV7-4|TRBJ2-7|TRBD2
CASTTNDRETSVFYEQYF
TGTGCCAGCACTACCAACGACCGGGAGACTAGCGTCTTCTACGAGCAGTACTTC
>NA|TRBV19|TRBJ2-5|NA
CASSDGGWETQYF
TGTGCCAGTAGTGACGGGGGCTGGGAGACCCAGTACTTC
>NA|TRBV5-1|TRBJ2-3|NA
CASSLEHRGTDTQYF
TGCGCCAGCAGCTTGGAACATCGCGGCACAGATACGCAGTATTTT
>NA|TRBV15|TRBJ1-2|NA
CATSRVLQGAYGYTF
TGTGCCACCAGCAGAGTGCTACAGGGCGCCTATGGCTACACCTTC
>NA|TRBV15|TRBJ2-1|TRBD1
CATSRVQGAEQFF
TGTGCCACCAGCAGAGTCCAGGGGGCTGAGCAGTTCTTC
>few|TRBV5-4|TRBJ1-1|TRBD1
CASSLTGGTEAFF
TGTGCCAGCAGCTTGACAGGGGGCACTGAAGCTTTCTTT
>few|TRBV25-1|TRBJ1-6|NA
CASSSTVVTNSPLHF
TGTGCCAGCAGTAGCACAGTAGTGACTAATTCACCCCTCCACTTT
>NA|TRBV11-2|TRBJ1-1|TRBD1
CASSPLRDRVRLEAFF
TGTGCCAGCAGCCCCCTCCGGGACAGGGTTCGTCTTGAAGCTTTCTTT
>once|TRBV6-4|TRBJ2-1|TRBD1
CASSQRGTGIDEQFF
TGTGCCAGCAGTCAGAGGGGGACAGGTATTGATGAGCAGTTCTTC
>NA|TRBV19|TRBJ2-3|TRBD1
CATTPGTGRTDTQYF
TGTGCCACCACACCTGGGACAGGTCGCACAGATACGCAGTATTTT
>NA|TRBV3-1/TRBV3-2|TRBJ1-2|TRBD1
CASSLRTGDYGYTF
TGTGCCAGCAGCCTTCGGACAGGGGACTATGGCTACACCTTC
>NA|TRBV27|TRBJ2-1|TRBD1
CASSQQTGDNEQFF
TGTGCCAGCAGTCAACAGACAGGGGACAATGAGCAGTTCTTC
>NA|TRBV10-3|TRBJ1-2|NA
CAISNRDGYTF
TGTGCCATCAGTAACAGGGATGGCTACACCTTC
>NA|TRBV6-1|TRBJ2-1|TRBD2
CASSVRGSGSADEQFF
TGTGCCAGCAGTGTACGGGGTAGCGGGAGTGCCGATGAGCAGTTCTTC
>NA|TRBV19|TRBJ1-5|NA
CASSILRLRGGSNSNQPQHF
TGTGCCAGTAGTATACTGCGTCTTAGGGGGGGTTCGAATAGCAATCAGCCCCAGCATTTT
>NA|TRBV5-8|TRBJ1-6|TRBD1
CASSAGQRRTYNSPLHF
TGTGCCAGCAGCGCGGGACAGCGGAGGACCTATAATTCACCCCTCCACTTT
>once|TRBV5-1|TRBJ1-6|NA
CASSSSGINSPLHF
TGCGCCAGCAGCTCTTCAGGGATCAATTCACCCCTCCACTTT
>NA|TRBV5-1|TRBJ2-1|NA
CASSLGLADEQFF
TGCGCCAGCAGCTTGGGGCTAGCCGACGAGCAGTTCTTC
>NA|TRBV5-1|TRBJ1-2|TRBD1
CASSVGQGNYGYTF
TGCGCCAGCAGCGTCGGACAGGGCAACTATGGCTACACCTTC
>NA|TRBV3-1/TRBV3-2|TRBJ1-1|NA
CASSQAVTVNTEAFF
TGTGCCAGCAGCCAAGCTGTGACAGTGAACACTGAAGCTTTCTTT
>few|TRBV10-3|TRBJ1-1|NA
CAIRSNTEAFF
TGTGCCATCAGGTCCAACACTGAAGCTTTCTTT
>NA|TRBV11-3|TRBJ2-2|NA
CASSLGGGITGELFF
TGTGCCAGCAGTCTTGGCGGAGGGATCACCGGGGAGCTGTTTTTT
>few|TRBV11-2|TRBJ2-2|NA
CASSQTATGELFF
TGTGCCAGCAGCCAGACAGCCACCGGGGAGCTGTTTTTT
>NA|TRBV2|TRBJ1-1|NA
CASSDEGTYTEAFF
TGTGCCAGCAGTGATGAGGGAACGTACACTGAAGCTTTCTTT
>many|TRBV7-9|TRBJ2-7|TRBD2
CASSLSLAGDEQYF
TGTGCCAGCAGCTTATCCCTAGCGGGCGACGAGCAGTACTTC
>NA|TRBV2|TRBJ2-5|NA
CASSEWDRETQYF
TGTGCCAGCAGTGAATGGGATCGGGAGACCCAGTACTTC
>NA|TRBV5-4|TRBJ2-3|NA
CASSTGQPTDTQYF
TGTGCCAGCAGCACCGGACAGCCCACAGATACGCAGTATTTT
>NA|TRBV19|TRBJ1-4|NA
CASSMGPTKELFF
TGTGCCAGTAGTATGGGTCCTACGAAAGAACTGTTTTTT
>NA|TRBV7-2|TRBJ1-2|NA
CASSLETGYYGYTF
TGTGCCAGCAGCTTAGAGACAGGTTACTATGGCTACACCTTC
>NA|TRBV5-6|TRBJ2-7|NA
CASSPPSSYEQYF
TGTGCCAGCAGCCCTCCCAGCTCCTACGAGCAGTACTTC
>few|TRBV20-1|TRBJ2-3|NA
CSVSHDYTQYF
TGCAGTGTATCCCATGACTATACGCAGTATTTT
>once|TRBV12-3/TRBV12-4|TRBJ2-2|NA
CASSLAAGELFF
TGTGCCAGCAGTTTAGCGGCCGGGGAGCTGTTTTTT
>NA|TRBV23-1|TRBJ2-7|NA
CASSPKAEGQTYEQYF
TGCGCCAGCAGCCCAAAGGCAGAGGGGCAAACCTACGAGCAGTACTTC
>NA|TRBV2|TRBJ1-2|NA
CARGAGADYGYTF
TGTGCCAGGGGTGCAGGGGCCGACTATGGCTACACCTTC
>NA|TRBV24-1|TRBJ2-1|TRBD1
CATSDLPGQEQFF
TGTGCCACCAGTGATTTGCCGGGACAGGAGCAGTTCTTC
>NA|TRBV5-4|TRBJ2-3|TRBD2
CASSPYGGEITDTQYF
TGTGCCAGCAGCCCTTACGGGGGGGAAATCACAGATACGCAGTATTTT
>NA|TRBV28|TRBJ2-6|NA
CASNDYSGANVLTF
TGTGCCAGCAATGACTACTCTGGGGCCAACGTCCTGACTTTC
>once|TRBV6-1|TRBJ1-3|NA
CASSETTTGGILGSGNTIYF
TGTGCCAGCAGTGAAACTACGACGGGGGGGATCCTAGGGTCTGGAAACACCATATATTTT
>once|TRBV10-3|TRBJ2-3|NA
CAISASTDTQYF
TGTGCCATCAGTGCCAGCACAGATACGCAGTATTTT
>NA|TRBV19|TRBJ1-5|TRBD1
CASSLQGLPNQPQHF
TGTGCCAGTAGTCTACAGGGGCTCCCTAATCAGCCCCAGCATTTT
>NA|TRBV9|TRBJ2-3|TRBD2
CASSVAGGTSGTDTQYF
TGTGCCAGCAGCGTAGCGGGAGGGACTAGCGGCACAGATACGCAGTATTTT
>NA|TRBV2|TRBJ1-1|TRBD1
CATTGGEGTEAFF
TGTGCCACGACAGGGGGCGAGGGCACTGAAGCTTTCTTT
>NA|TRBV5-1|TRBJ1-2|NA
CASSWAARQQGEYGYTF
TGCGCCAGCAGCTGGGCGGCCCGCCAACAAGGGGAGTATGGCTACACCTTC
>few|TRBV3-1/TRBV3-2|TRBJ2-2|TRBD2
CASSPPGLAGGNTGELFF
TGTGCCAGCAGCCCACCGGGACTAGCGGGGGGGAACACCGGGGAGCTGTTTTTT
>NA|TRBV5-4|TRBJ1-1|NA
CASSWYGAASEAFF
TGTGCCAGCAGCTGGTATGGGGCGGCGAGTGAAGCTTTCTTT
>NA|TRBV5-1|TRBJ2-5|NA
CASSLGPLGETQYF
TGCGCCAGCAGCTTGGGCCCCCTGGGAGAGACCCAGTACTTC
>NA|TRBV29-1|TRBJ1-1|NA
CSVGGGSRNTEAFF
TGCAGCGTTGGAGGGGGGAGTCGGAACACTGAAGCTTTCTTT